Shown below are 24 T cell receptor beta chains from a single sample sequenced in a study of cytomegalovirus exposure and HLA in healthy donors. The PCR used 60 Vbeta and 13 Jbeta primers. The assay was immunoSEQ multiplex PCR, and TCRdb's table has in-frame clones only and misses some. The sample lists about 160,000 clones, approximately 79% occurring once. Sequencing input: PBMCs. These receptor sequences come from a woman between 45 and 65 years old in good health and CMV-seropositive.

The rearrangement joins TRBV28 to TRBJ1-1; a weak D match, TRBD1 (5 bases). The V end lost 8 bases, the J end lost 4 bases, and 17 bases lay between the germline ends. The V gene's germline CDR1 is MDHEN and CDR2 SYDVKM. The length of the CDR3 is 14 residues. CDR3 sequence reads: CASPGRGLFTEAFF. DNA for the CDR3: TGTGCCAGCCCTGGTAGGGGTTTATTCACTGAAGCTTTCTTT.

The chain carries TRBV30 and TRBJ1-2; 10 nucleotides align to TRBD1. J gave up 1 base and V 1 base, and 6 bases lay outside the gene matches. From germline, CDR1 is GTSNPN and CDR2 SVGIG (reference sequence). The CDR3 covers 16 residues. The CDR3 protein is CAWSGTGGGLNYGYTF. The CDR3, as DNA: TGTGCCTGGAGTGGGACAGGGGGGGGACTTAACTATGGCTACACCTTC. Based on the CDR3 plus reference TRBV30 and TRBJ1-2, the full variable domain is SQTIHQWPATLVQPVGSPLSLECTVEGTSNPNLYWYRQAAGRGLQLLFYSVGIGQISSEVPQNLSASRPQDRQFILSSKKLLLSDSGFYLCAWSGTGGGLNYGYTFGSGTRLTVV.

This rearrangement joins TRBV19 to TRBJ2-5, with 9 bases matching TRBD2. The CDR3 totals 15 residues. Germline assignment: CDR1 LNHDA and CDR2 SQIVND (reference sequence). The junction had 5 bases not matched to a gene; V was cut back by 5 bases and J by 1 base. CDR3 residues: CASSRASGTQETQYF. The CDR3 DNA follows: TGTGCCAGTAGTCGGGCTAGCGGGACCCAAGAGACCCAGTACTTC.

This CDR3 is CASGFTRDRGFDTEAFF. CDR3 sequence (DNA): TGTGCTAGTGGTTTCACCCGGGACAGGGGGTTCGACACTGAAGCTTTCTTT. The rearrangement links TRBV12-5 to TRBJ1-1, with 11 bases fitting TRBD1. V was clipped by 3 bases and J by 3 bases; unmatched bases: 9. Germline CDR1 and CDR2: LGHNT and FRNRAP. This CDR3 comprises 17 residues.

The sample holds a few counts of this clone. The rearrangement uses TRBV7-2 and TRBJ1-6; no clear D gene. In germline, CDR1 is SGHTA, CDR2 FQGNSA. Trimming took 11 bases from V and 10 from J, leaving 18 bases between them. The CDR3 length is 13 residues. The CDR3, as DNA: TGTGCCTCCAATGGGGTAGGAGGATCACCCCTCCACTTT. This gives the protein CASNGVGGSPLHF.

The rearrangement uses TRBV28 and TRBJ1-4, with 8 bases aligning to TRBD1. Germline assignment: CDR1 MDHEN and CDR2 SYDVKM. V dropped 5 bases and J dropped 8; count of bases not matched to a gene: 19. The CDR3 consists of 18 residues. CDR3 sequence (DNA): TGTGCCAGCAGTAGACTCCGGGACAGGTCCCAAAAAGGGGAAAAACTGTTTTTT. It encodes CASSRLRDRSQKGEKLFF.

This chain joins TRBV5-6 and TRBJ2-5; D is uncertain. Germline V gene lookup returns CDR1 SGHDT and CDR2 YYEEEE. The CDR3 spans 15 residues. V was pared by 2 bases and J by 2 bases, with 13 bases between. Here the CDR3 reads CASSFRSGTQETQYF. Here the CDR3 DNA reads TGTGCCAGCAGCTTTAGGTCAGGTACTCAAGAGACCCAGTACTTC.

This chain connects TRBV28 to TRBJ1-1, with a possible D match to TRBD1 (5 bases). The CDR3 totals 15 residues. Germline V lookup: CDR1 MDHEN, CDR2 SYDVKM. The ends were cut back, 5 bases at V and 1 base at J, with 14 bases in the middle. CDR3 nucleotides: TGTGCCAGCAGTCCTAAGGGGCAGCGGAACACTGAAGCTTTCTTT. Translating it yields CASSPKGQRNTEAFF.

The table lists this clone with a few counts. The rearrangement links TRBV27 to TRBJ2-1, with TRBD1 as a possible D gene (6 bases). Germline CDR1 is MNHEY and CDR2 is SMNVEV (reference sequence). V was cut by 7 bases and J by 5 bases, with 21 bases left in between. This CDR3 has 16 amino acids. The CDR3: CASKPTGTSLNNEQFF. The CDR3 bases are TGTGCCAGCAAACCCACCGGGACATCCCTTAACAATGAGCAGTTCTTC.

The chain uses TRBV7-9 and TRBJ1-2; D might be TRBD1 (5 bases). Per the germline V gene, CDR1 is SEHNR and CDR2 is FQNEAQ (reference sequence). The CDR3 has 17 amino acids. V shed 0 bases and J shed 6 bases, with 20 bases lying between them. The CDR3 protein is CASSLARGTQSTDGYTF. The CDR3 DNA sequence: TGTGCCAGCAGCTTAGCTAGGGGAACCCAATCGACGGATGGCTACACCTTC.

V usage is TRBV5-1 and J usage is TRBJ2-5; a possible D gene is TRBD2 (5 bases). Between the trimmed V and J ends, which lost 1 base and 2 bases, there was a span of 9 bases. Germline assignment: CDR1 SGHRS and CDR2 YFSETQ. There are 14 residues in the CDR3. CDR3 residues: CASSLYSGQETQYF. Here the CDR3 DNA reads TGCGCCAGCAGCTTGTATTCGGGACAAGAGACCCAGTACTTC.

The chain has TRBV7-6 and TRBJ1-2; D is possibly TRBD1 (6 bases). The CDR3 spans 13 residues. V was shortened by 6 bases and J by 4 bases, with 12 bases between the two germline ends. The V gene's germline CDR1 is SGHVS and CDR2 FNYEAQ. As DNA, the CDR3 is TGTGCCAGCAGTGAAGGGGGGGGCTATGGCTACACCTTC. Protein: CASSEGGGYGYTF.

This clone was counted a few times. The chain combines TRBV9 with TRBJ2-7; 8 bases are a match to TRBD1. CDR3 length: 14 residues. Germline V gives CDR1 SGDLS, CDR2 YYNGEE. V lost 4 bases, J lost 6 bases, and 9 bases stayed unmatched. DNA of the CDR3: TGTGCCAGCAGCAGCCCGGGACAGGACTCCGAGCAGTACTTC. This gives the protein CASSSPGQDSEQYF.

The rearrangement joins TRBV5-4 to TRBJ2-3; 9 bases fit TRBD2. The length of the CDR3 is 14 residues. V gave up 5 bases and J gave up 5 bases; unmatched junction bases: 6. The germline gives CDR1 SGHNT, CDR2 YYREEE (reference sequence). The CDR3 here is CASRRGGSKDTQYF. The CDR3 DNA is TGTGCCAGCAGGCGGGGGGGGTCGAAAGATACGCAGTATTTT.

The chain combines TRBV7-2 with TRBJ2-7, with D possibly TRBD1 on 6 matching bases. In germline, CDR1 is SGHTA, CDR2 FQGNSA. The CDR3 consists of 14 residues. Trimming took 4 bases from V and 7 from J, leaving 17 bases between them. For the CDR3, the DNA is TGTGCCAGCAGCTCGCGACACAGGGAACTGGAGCAGTACTTC. Translating it yields CASSSRHRELEQYF.

This clone was seen just once. The rearrangement uses TRBV10-3 and TRBJ1-2, with D possibly matching TRBD1 (5 bases). The CDR3 is 15 residues long. Germline lookup yields CDR1 ENHRY and CDR2 SYGVKD. V was cut by 4 bases and J by 5 bases, with 17 bases left in between. The CDR3 sequence: CAISGGERRGYGYTF. CDR3 in DNA: TGTGCCATCAGTGGTGGAGAGCGAAGGGGATATGGCTACACCTTC.

This chain uses TRBV10-3 with TRBJ1-1, with D maybe TRBD1 (5 bases). The CDR3 is 13 residues long. Trimming left V 4 bases short and J 2 bases short, with 8 bases between. From germline, CDR1 is ENHRY and CDR2 SYGVKD. CDR3 in DNA: TGTGCCATCAGTGGAGACAGAAACACTGAAGCTTTCTTT. Translating gives CAISGDRNTEAFF.

This chain links TRBV4-2 with TRBJ1-1; TRBD1 aligns across 7 bases. CDR3 length: 14 amino acids. J gave up 7 bases and V 0 bases, and 5 bases lay outside the gene matches. CDR1 and CDR2 from the germline V gene are LGHNA and YNFKEQ. Here the CDR3 reads CASSQDPGGFEAFF. CDR3 DNA: TGTGCCAGCAGCCAAGACCCAGGGGGGTTTGAAGCTTTCTTT.

The rearrangement links TRBV27 to TRBJ2-7; a possible D gene is TRBD1 (6 bases). Trimming left V 4 bases short and J 7 bases short, with 20 bases between. Germline lookup yields CDR1 MNHEY and CDR2 SMNVEV (reference sequence). The CDR3 runs to 15 residues. CDR3 in amino acids: CASSSYRVGFREQYF. DNA for the CDR3: TGTGCCAGCAGTTCCTACAGGGTTGGGTTTAGGGAGCAGTACTTC.

This rearrangement joins TRBV30 to TRBJ2-3; possibly TRBD2 for D (6 bases). Trimming took 0 bases from V and 3 from J, leaving 10 bases between them. Germline CDR1 GTSNPN, CDR2 SVGIG (reference sequence). CDR3 length: 14 amino acids. Here the CDR3 DNA reads TGTGCCTGGAGTGTACAGGCGGGGACAGATACGCAGTATTTT. Its translation: CAWSVQAGTDTQYF.

This clone was recorded once. The V gene is TRBV19, the J gene TRBJ1-1, with TRBD1 as a possible D gene (5 bases). This CDR3 has 16 amino acids. CDR1 and CDR2 from the germline V gene are LNHDA and SQIVND (reference sequence). Trimming pared 1 base from V and 5 bases from J, leaving 17 bases between. The chain's CDR3 is CASSIGRGLGGTEAFF. DNA for the CDR3: TGTGCCAGTAGTATAGGCCGGGGCCTCGGAGGGACTGAAGCTTTCTTT.

This clone was seen only once. The V call is TRBV7-2, the J call TRBJ1-1, with D tentatively TRBD1 (6 bases). V was cut by 8 bases and J by 1 base, with 20 bases left in between. The CDR3 totals 16 residues. Germline V lookup: CDR1 SGHTA, CDR2 FQGNSA. The CDR3 region is CASGRDTSNTNTEAFF. CDR3 DNA: TGTGCCAGCGGCCGGGACACCTCAAACACGAACACTGAAGCTTTCTTT.

The chain links TRBV19 to TRBJ1-6, with a tentative D call TRBD1 (5 bases). The CDR3 runs 14 residues. V was pared by 5 bases and J by 6 bases, with 11 bases between. Germline CDR1 and CDR2: LNHDA and SQIVND (reference sequence). CDR3 protein: CASSFNGGNSPLHF. Here the CDR3 DNA reads TGTGCCAGTAGTTTTAACGGGGGTAATTCACCCCTCCACTTT.

DNA for the CDR3: TGTGCCAGCAGCTTTGTGGGACAGGGGGCAGATACGCAGTATTTT. Its protein product is CASSFVGQGADTQYF. The chain is built from TRBV7-2 and TRBJ2-3, with TRBD1 matching over 11 bases. V dropped 3 bases and J dropped 4; count of bases not matched to a gene: 3. This CDR3 comprises 15 residues. Looked up from germline, CDR1 is SGHTA and CDR2 is FQGNSA. Supplemented by reference TRBV7-2 and TRBJ2-3, the full variable domain reads GAGVSQSPSNKVTEKGKDVELRCDPISGHTALYWYRQSLGQGLEFLIYFQGNSAPDKSGLPSDRFSAERTGGSVSTLTIQRTQQEDSAVYLCASSFVGQGADTQYFGPGTRLTVL.